Shown below are 12 T cell receptor beta chains from a single sample sequenced in a study of cytotoxic CD8 clonotypes in ibrutinib-treated CLL. TCRdb's table, derived via immunoSEQ multiplex PCR, lists solely in-frame clones and lacks some. Altogether 140,000 to 150,000 clones are present, approximately 80% being singletons, with the ten largest covering around 4.9%. The starting material was PBMCs, obtained after 24 months of ibrutinib treatment. These receptors were obtained from a human donor with chronic lymphocytic leukemia.

Only one count was recorded for this clone. The chain joins TRBV29-1 to TRBJ2-5; TRBD1 or TRBD2 may be the D gene (5 bases each). With 5 bases removed from V and 2 bases from J, the gap between germline ends came to 12 bases. The CDR3 extends over 13 amino acids. The germline V gene encodes CDR1 SQVTM and CDR2 ANQGSEA. CDR3 sequence: CSVWGMPQETQYF. The DNA for the CDR3 is TGCAGCGTTTGGGGGATGCCGCAAGAGACCCAGTACTTC.

The chain joins TRBV6-5 to TRBJ1-5; D gene ambiguous. Trimming cost V 2 bases and J 7 bases, with 9 bases left between them. CDR3 size: 13 residues. The V gene's germline CDR1 is MNHEY and CDR2 SVGAGI. The CDR3 nucleotides are TGTGCCAGCAGTTACGGGCAGAGGCAGCCCCAGCATTTT. Amino acids: CASSYGQRQPQHF.

V is TRBV28 and J is TRBJ1-1; 7 nucleotides align to TRBD1. Trimming cost V 6 bases and J 3 bases; bases outside gene matches: 10. This CDR3 is built from 15 residues. Looked up from germline, CDR1 is MDHEN and CDR2 is SYDVKM. This chain's CDR3 is CASRGRGFRDTEAFF. CDR3 in DNA: TGTGCCAGCAGGGGCAGGGGGTTTAGGGACACTGAAGCTTTCTTT.

The chain has TRBV18 and TRBJ2-1; 9 bases are shared with TRBD2. This CDR3 has 16 amino acids. CDR1 is KGHSH, CDR2 LQKENI, per germline. Unmatched junction bases numbered 4, after V lost 2 bases and J lost 2 bases. This CDR3 reads CASSPGLAGTYNEQFF. In nucleotides, the CDR3 is TGTGCCAGCTCACCAGGGCTAGCGGGGACCTACAATGAGCAGTTCTTC.

The chain couples TRBV12-5 to TRBJ2-1; 14 nucleotides align to TRBD2. The CDR3 length is 16 residues. V dropped 10 bases and J dropped 7; count of bases not matched to a gene: 12. CDR1 and CDR2 from the germline V gene are LGHNT and FRNRAP. CDR3 sequence reads: CATPRTSGRSGNEQFF. CDR3 bases: TGTGCTACCCCCAGGACTAGCGGGAGGAGTGGGAATGAGCAGTTCTTC.

This clone was picked up a small number of times. V and J are TRBV29-1 and TRBJ2-5; 7 bases fit TRBD2. Germline V gives CDR1 SQVTM, CDR2 ANQGSEA. The CDR3 is 12 residues long. Trimming took 5 bases from V and 1 from J; bases not matched to a gene: 1. The CDR3: CSVRGGQETQYF. As DNA, the CDR3 is TGCAGCGTTCGCGGGGGCCAAGAGACCCAGTACTTC.

V gene TRBV5-4 combines with J gene TRBJ1-2, with D possibly TRBD1 on 6 matching bases. V lost 0 bases, J lost 4 bases, and 10 bases lay in between. Germline CDR1 reads SGHNT; CDR2 reads YYREEE (reference sequence). The CDR3 runs to 14 residues. CDR3 residues: CASSLGTAVYGYTF. The CDR3 nucleotides are TGTGCCAGCAGCTTGGGGACAGCCGTCTATGGCTACACCTTC. Full variable domain (remainder filled in from reference TRBV5-4 and TRBJ1-2): ETGVTQSPTHLIKTRGQQVTLRCSSQSGHNTVSWYQQALGQGPQFIFQYYREEENGRGNFPPRFSGLQFPNYSSELNVNALELDDSALYLCASSLGTAVYGYTFGSGTRLTVV.

V gene TRBV7-2 combines with J gene TRBJ2-7, with D perhaps matching TRBD1 or TRBD2 (5 bases each). V was shortened by 5 bases and J by 2 bases, with 13 bases between the two germline ends. From germline, CDR1 is SGHTA and CDR2 FQGNSA. The CDR3 totals 14 residues. CDR3 amino acids: CASSPTVGPYEQYF. The CDR3 nucleotides read TGTGCCAGCAGCCCCACGGTGGGACCCTACGAGCAGTACTTC.

V is TRBV5-6 and J is TRBJ2-3; TRBD2 agrees at 10 bases. Trimming removed 4 bases from V and 3 bases from J; junction bases left unmatched: 2. The length of the CDR3 is 14 residues. Per the germline V gene, CDR1 is SGHDT and CDR2 is YYEEEE. The CDR3 DNA is TGTGCCAGCAGCAGGACTAGCGGAACAGATACGCAGTATTTT. Its translation is CASSRTSGTDTQYF. The full variable domain, its missing parts supplied by reference TRBV5-6 and TRBJ2-3, is DAGVTQSPTHLIKTRGQQVTLRCSPKSGHDTVSWYQQALGQGPQFIFQYYEEEERQRGNFPDRFSGHQFPNYSSELNVNALLLGDSALYLCASSRTSGTDTQYFGPGTRLTVL.

The chain couples TRBV7-2 to TRBJ2-7, with D tentatively TRBD2 (5 bases). The V gene's germline CDR1 is SGHTA and CDR2 FQGNSA. Deletions cut 3 bases from V and 1 base from J, with 7 bases between. The CDR3 has 13 amino acids. The CDR3 spells CASSLGRSYEQYF. The CDR3 region has the DNA TGTGCCAGCAGCTTGGGGAGATCCTACGAGCAGTACTTC.

This chain joins TRBV5-1 and TRBJ1-1; D unresolved. The germline V gene encodes CDR1 SGHRS and CDR2 YFSETQ. This CDR3 region has 12 residues. Trimming removed 5 bases from V and 6 bases from J, with 11 bases in between. In nucleotides, the CDR3 is TGCGCCAGCAGTCGATTGGAGTCTGAAGCTTTCTTT. It yields the protein CASSRLESEAFF.

V and J are TRBV6-6 and TRBJ2-7, with D hard to call. CDR3 length equals 12 residues. Trimming cost V 7 bases and J 0 bases, with 7 bases left between them. CDR1 is MNHNY and CDR2 is SVGAGI in the germline V gene (reference sequence). The CDR3, as DNA: TGTGCCAGCACGGGCGACTCCTACGAGCAGTACTTC. Translating it yields CASTGDSYEQYF.